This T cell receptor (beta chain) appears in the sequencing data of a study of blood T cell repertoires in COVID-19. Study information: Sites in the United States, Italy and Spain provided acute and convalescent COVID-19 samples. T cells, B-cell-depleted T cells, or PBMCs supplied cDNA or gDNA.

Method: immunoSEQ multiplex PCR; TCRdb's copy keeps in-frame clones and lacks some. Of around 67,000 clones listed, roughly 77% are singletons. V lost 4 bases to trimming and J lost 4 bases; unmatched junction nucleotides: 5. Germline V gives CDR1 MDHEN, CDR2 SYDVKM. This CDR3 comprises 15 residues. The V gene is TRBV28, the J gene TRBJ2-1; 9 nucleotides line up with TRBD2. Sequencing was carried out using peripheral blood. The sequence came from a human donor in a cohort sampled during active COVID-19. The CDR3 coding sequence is TGTGCCAGCAGTTCCCGACTAGCGGCTTACAATGAGCAGTTCTTC. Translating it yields CASSSRLAAYNEQFF.